Shown below are 19 T cell receptor beta chains from a single sample sequenced in a study of monozygotic twins with inflammatory bowel disease. TCRdb re-called the 5' RACE reads and gives one entry per CDR3 protein, without DNA. The sample's table shows a few hundred thousand distinct CDR3 sequences. Sequencing was performed on blood. Every receptor here comes from a human donor with ulcerative colitis or Crohn's disease, or a healthy co-twin of an affected twin (not recorded which).

The chain combines TRBV12-3 or TRBV12-4 with TRBJ1-2; TCRdb returns TRBD1, unconfirmable since there is no DNA. There are 13 residues in the CDR3. This CDR3 is CASSHGAGYGYTF.

The chain recombines TRBV20-1 with TRBJ2-7; TCRdb selects TRBD1, and the lack of DNA leaves this call unchecked. The germline V gene has CDR1 DFQATT and CDR2 SNEGSKA (reference sequence). The CDR3 extends over 15 amino acids. This CDR3 is CSAGLMGGLSYEQYF.

The genes are TRBV7-9 and TRBJ2-1; with no DNA, the TCRdb D assignment of TRBD1 cannot be verified. This CDR3 has 13 amino acids. Germline V lookup: CDR1 SEHNR, CDR2 FQNEAQ (reference sequence). CDR3 loop: CASSPQGNDEQFF.

The gene calls are TRBV7-9 and TRBJ2-1; the D gene TCRdb calls, TRBD1, cannot be checked with no DNA. Germline V CDR1 and CDR2: SEHNR, FQNEAQ (reference sequence). CDR3 length: 15 residues. The CDR3 loop reads CASSFYEGLNNEQFF.

The rearrangement uses TRBV12-3 or TRBV12-4 and TRBJ1-4; TCRdb gives TRBD1 as the D gene, but with no DNA this cannot be confirmed. The CDR3 consists of 18 residues. CDR3 in amino acids: CASSFRWGGPRSNEKLFF.

This sequence joins TRBV11-2 and TRBJ1-1. The CDR3 covers 16 residues. Germline lookup yields CDR1 SGHAT and CDR2 FQNNGV. CDR3 protein: CASSLGYGGKNTEAFF.

The chain combines TRBV7-9 with TRBJ2-1; the TRBD1 assignment by TCRdb is unverifiable without DNA. The length of the CDR3 is 15 residues. Germline values: CDR1 SEHNR, CDR2 FQNEAQ (reference sequence). The CDR3 is CASSWGAQAGDEQFF.

This chain connects TRBV10-3 to TRBJ2-7; TCRdb designates TRBD2, a call that cannot be tested without DNA. The germline CDR1 and CDR2 sequences are ENHRY and SYGVKD. The CDR3 consists of 18 residues. The CDR3 loop reads CAISTGTSGGGRSYEQYF.

This chain connects TRBV7-9 to TRBJ2-7; TCRdb calls TRBD2, which cannot be checked without DNA. Per germline, CDR1 SEHNR and CDR2 FQNEAQ (reference sequence). CDR3 size: 15 residues. The CDR3 reads CASSPRVSPSYEQYF.

The V call is TRBV15, the J call TRBJ2-1; TCRdb designates TRBD1, a call that cannot be tested without DNA. This CDR3 contains 14 residues. Germline V gene lookup returns CDR1 LNHNV and CDR2 YYDKDF (reference sequence). CDR3 sequence reads: CATKDGGPYNEQFF. Drawing the rest from reference TRBV15 and TRBJ2-1, the complete variable domain is DAMVIQNPRYQVTQFGKPVTLSCSQTLNHNVMYWYQQKSSQAPKLLFHYYDKDFNNEADTPDNFQSRRPNTSFCFLDIRSPGLGDTAMYLCATKDGGPYNEQFFGPGTRLTVL.

Here the CDR3 reads CASSSAAVSTDTQYF. The rearrangement uses TRBV7-6 and TRBJ2-3. The germline V gene encodes CDR1 SGHVS and CDR2 FNYEAQ. This CDR3 contains 15 residues.

The rearrangement joins TRBV5-1 to TRBJ1-2; TCRdb outputs TRBD1, but without DNA this stays unchecked. Germline V CDR1 and CDR2: SGHRS, YFSETQ. The CDR3 is 13 residues long. CDR3 region: CASSFRDSYGYTF.

This sequence joins TRBV12-3 or TRBV12-4 and TRBJ2-1; TCRdb's assignment of TRBD1 cannot be checked, as there is no DNA. The CDR3 has 15 residues. The CDR3: CASSPGDREYNEQFF.

The rearrangement uses TRBV19 and TRBJ2-2; TCRdb's D gene call, TRBD2, goes unchecked for lack of DNA. CDR3 length equals 15 residues. Germline CDR1 LNHDA, CDR2 SQIVND (reference sequence). CDR3: CASTRSGVNTGELFF.

V is TRBV29-1 and J is TRBJ2-1; TCRdb names TRBD1, which stays unverified in the absence of DNA. Germline lookup yields CDR1 SQVTM and CDR2 ANQGSEA. This CDR3 contains 17 residues. The CDR3 spells CSVDRGRLVLGIDEQFF.

The CDR3 loop reads CATSRKEETQYF. The rearrangement joins TRBV15 to TRBJ2-5. CDR1 is LNHNV and CDR2 is YYDKDF in the germline V gene (reference sequence). This CDR3 contains 12 residues.

The J gene is TRBJ1-1, the V gene TRBV29-1; TCRdb calls TRBD1, which cannot be checked without DNA. The CDR3 is made up of 12 amino acids. Germline assignment: CDR1 SQVTM and CDR2 ANQGSEA. CDR3 amino acids: CSGGQSNTEAFF. Combining the CDR3 with reference TRBV29-1 and TRBJ1-1 gives the whole variable domain SAVISQKPSRDICQRGTSLTIQCQVDSQVTMMFWYRQQPGQSLTLIATANQGSEATYESGFVIDKFPISRPNLTFSTLTVSNMSPEDSSIYLCSGGQSNTEAFFGQGTRLTVV.

This CDR3 is CASIPRWGGELFF. The chain uses TRBV6-1 and TRBJ2-2. Germline V gene data show CDR1 as MNHNS and CDR2 as SASEGT. This CDR3 has 13 amino acids.

The V gene is TRBV20-1, the J gene TRBJ2-1; the TCRdb call, TRBD1, lacks DNA for checking. The CDR3 covers 14 residues. In germline, CDR1 is DFQATT, CDR2 SNEGSKA (reference sequence). CDR3 protein: CSARSRTFGNEQFF.